This TCR beta chain was sequenced in a study of T-cell memory formation after mild COVID-19. Study findings and constraints: The pre-infection memory compartment contained some responding clones, suggesting cross-reactive memory joined.

Details on this clonotype: Antigen specificity is unknown.

TCRdb independently ran MiXCR on the 5' RACE reads; one entry per CDR3 protein. The sample consists of 80,000 to 90,000 distinct CDR3 sequences, 20% to 30% of them appearing once. The CDR3 spans 15 residues. The germline V gene has CDR1 DFQATT and CDR2 SNEGSKA (reference sequence). Germline trimming cut 3 bases from V and 2 bases from J; bases unmatched to any gene: 4. This chain links TRBV20-1 with TRBJ2-5; 12 nucleotides align to TRBD2. The receptor was derived from a man aged 18 to 29 who had mild COVID-19 (a few samples of this study predate the infection). Cell type and time point are not known. Sequencing was performed on PBMCs or a T cell subset sorted from them (not recorded which). CDR3 residues: CSARLTSGGQETQYF. CDR3 nucleotides: TGCAGTGCTAGGTTGACTAGCGGGGGACAAGAGACCCAGTACTTC.